These 21 T cell receptor beta chains were all obtained from the same sample, sequenced in a study of T cell changes during pregnancy in multiple sclerosis. Only in-frame clones appear in the TCRdb table, and some are missing; sequencing was by immunoSEQ multiplex PCR. The sample contains about 52,000 clones, 85% to 95% of which appear only once. This material consisted of CD4+ T cells from peripheral blood mononuclear cells, taken before pregnancy. The receptors shown here come from a female donor with multiple sclerosis, enrolled in a pregnancy study.

The chain uses TRBV19 and TRBJ2-5; TRBD1 might be the D (6 bases). There are 16 residues in the CDR3. The germline CDR1 and CDR2 sequences are LNHDA and SQIVND (reference sequence). V was cut by 2 bases and J by 3 bases, with 16 bases left in between. Here the CDR3 DNA reads TGTGCCAGTAGTATAATGGGCCGAACAGGGAAAGAGACCCAGTACTTC. Its protein is CASSIMGRTGKETQYF.

J is TRBJ2-1 and V is TRBV9; 7 bases map to TRBD2. J gave up 8 bases and V 0 bases, and 8 bases lay outside the gene matches. The germline CDR1 and CDR2 sequences are SGDLS and YYNGEE. The CDR3 covers 15 residues. The CDR3 DNA is TGTGCCAGCAGCGTAGAGGGGAGGGCCCTCGATGAGCAGTTCTTC. It specifies CASSVEGRALDEQFF.

The gene calls are TRBV29-1 and TRBJ1-2; D call uncertain. Trimming removed 1 base from V and 3 bases from J, with 9 bases in between. CDR1 and CDR2 (germline): SQVTM, ANQGSEA. The CDR3 is 13 amino acids. This chain's CDR3 is CSVEGPYDYGYTF. The CDR3, as DNA: TGCAGCGTTGAAGGTCCCTACGACTATGGCTACACCTTC.

This clone appeared once. The rearrangement links TRBV4-1 to TRBJ2-1; 7 bases fit TRBD2. After removal of 4 bases from V and 6 bases from J, the junction contained 6 bases not matched to a gene. The CDR3 has 14 amino acids. Germline assignment: CDR1 MGHRA and CDR2 YSYEKL. The CDR3 coding sequence is TGCGCCAGCAGCCCCACTAGCGTTTTCAATGAGCAGTTCTTC. Residues: CASSPTSVFNEQFF.

This clone is a singleton in its sample. The rearrangement links TRBV11-2 to TRBJ2-5; no clear D. Germline V CDR1 and CDR2: SGHAT, FQNNGV. CDR3 length: 14 amino acids. V dropped 3 bases and J dropped 2 bases, with 10 bases sitting between them. The CDR3 is CASSLIQDQETQYF. The CDR3 DNA follows: TGTGCCAGCAGCTTGATCCAGGATCAAGAGACCCAGTACTTC.

This clone was counted a single time. J is TRBJ1-1 and V is TRBV7-3; 8 bases align to TRBD1. The CDR3 totals 14 residues. Trimming cost V 5 bases and J 1 base; bases outside gene matches: 3. Germline V CDR1 and CDR2: SGHTA, FQGTGA. As DNA, the CDR3 is TGTGCCAGCAGCCTTGGGACAGGGAACACTGAAGCTTTCTTT. It translates to CASSLGTGNTEAFF.

The rearrangement links TRBV27 to TRBJ2-2, with D maybe TRBD1 (5 bases). The CDR3 covers 13 residues. Trimming took 6 bases from V and 4 from J, leaving 9 bases between them. Germline-derived CDR1 and CDR2 are MNHEY and SMNVEV (reference sequence). The CDR3 reads CASRAGRTGELFF. Here the CDR3 DNA reads TGTGCCAGCAGGGCAGGGCGCACCGGGGAGCTGTTTTTT.

CDR3 residues: CASSEGTTVYEQYF. The CDR3 nucleotides read TGTGCCAGCAGTGAAGGGACGACAGTCTACGAGCAGTACTTC. The gene calls are TRBV6-1 and TRBJ2-7; perhaps TRBD1 as D (5 bases). Trimming left V 1 base short and J 3 bases short, with 10 bases between. The CDR3 runs 14 residues. The germline V gene encodes CDR1 MNHNS and CDR2 SASEGT.

V is TRBV19 and J is TRBJ2-5, with 8 bases that match TRBD2. Germline CDR1 is LNHDA and CDR2 is SQIVND (reference sequence). The length of the CDR3 is 13 residues. The V gene end was trimmed by 5 bases and the J gene end by 3 bases; junction bases not matched to a gene: 2. The CDR3 reads CASSRSGKETQYF. The CDR3 DNA reads TGTGCCAGTAGTCGTAGCGGGAAAGAGACCCAGTACTTC. The full variable domain, its missing parts supplied by reference TRBV19 and TRBJ2-5, is DGGITQSPKYLFRKEGQNVTLSCEQNLNHDAMYWYRQDPGQGLRLIYYSQIVNDFQKGDIAEGYSVSREKKESFPLTVTSAQKNPTAFYLCASSRSGKETQYFGPGTRLLVL.

This rearrangement joins TRBV2 to TRBJ1-1, with a possible D match to TRBD1 (5 bases). The V gene's germline CDR1 is SNHLY and CDR2 FYNNEI. V lost 4 bases to trimming and J lost 1 base, with 10 bases between them. The CDR3 length is 14 residues. CDR3 loop: CASSVVGGNTEAFF. DNA of the CDR3: TGTGCCAGCAGTGTTGTGGGGGGGAACACTGAAGCTTTCTTT.

This clone was picked up one time. The V gene is TRBV6-1, the J gene TRBJ1-1; tentatively, D is TRBD1 (5 bases). The CDR3 extends over 14 amino acids. Germline loops: CDR1 MNHNS, CDR2 SASEGT. Trimming removed 2 bases at V and 7 bases at J, with 14 bases between. The CDR3 region has the DNA TGTGCCAGCAGTGAATTACAGACAGTGGGTGAAGCTTTCTTT. Protein: CASSELQTVGEAFF.

The chain has TRBV2 and TRBJ2-3; 14 positions agree with TRBD2. The CDR3 is 19 amino acids. The germline gives CDR1 SNHLY, CDR2 FYNNEI. V lost 7 bases, J lost 0 bases, and 12 bases stayed unmatched. The CDR3 loop is CASTLSGLAGDPSTDTQYF. CDR3 nucleotides: TGTGCCAGCACCCTATCGGGACTAGCGGGAGATCCTAGCACAGATACGCAGTATTTT.

V and J are TRBV30 and TRBJ2-5; TRBD1 agrees at 7 bases. The CDR3 runs to 13 residues. Trimming at V came to 4 bases and at J to 1 base, leaving 3 bases not matched to a gene. The V gene's germline CDR1 is GTSNPN and CDR2 SVGIG (reference sequence). CDR3 region: CAWTTGVQETQYF. CDR3 DNA: TGTGCCTGGACAACAGGGGTCCAAGAGACCCAGTACTTC.

This clone was detected only once. The rearrangement joins TRBV10-3 to TRBJ2-7, with 13 bases aligning to TRBD2. Germline assignment: CDR1 ENHRY and CDR2 SYGVKD. The CDR3 spans 15 residues. V gave up 3 bases and J gave up 7 bases; unmatched junction bases: 6. The chain's CDR3 is CAISDRLAGGREQYF. CDR3 DNA: TGTGCCATCAGTGATAGACTAGCGGGAGGTAGGGAGCAGTACTTC.

V and J are TRBV10-3 and TRBJ2-1; TRBD2 is a possible D gene (6 bases). Germline lookup yields CDR1 ENHRY and CDR2 SYGVKD. V lost 0 bases and J 2 bases, leaving 11 bases between the germline ends. The CDR3 is 16 amino acids. The CDR3 protein is CAISESGGGAYNEQFF. CDR3 nucleotide sequence: TGTGCCATCAGTGAGTCGGGGGGTGGGGCCTACAATGAGCAGTTCTTC.

This clone was detected once. The chain has TRBV29-1 and TRBJ2-7; D is possibly TRBD1 (5 bases). The germline gives CDR1 SQVTM, CDR2 ANQGSEA. CDR3 length: 12 amino acids. Trimming took off 3 bases at V and 1 base at J, with 7 bases between the two ends. The CDR3 coding sequence is TGCAGCGTTGAGACAGCTTCCTACGAGCAGTACTTC. This translates into CSVETASYEQYF.

The chain recombines TRBV5-4 with TRBJ1-1, with 9 bases that match TRBD1. The CDR3 is 15 residues long. V gave up 0 bases and J gave up 4 bases; unmatched junction bases: 4. Germline V lookup: CDR1 SGHNT, CDR2 YYREEE (reference sequence). CDR3 protein: CASSLDRGPSTEAFF. In nucleotides, the CDR3 is TGTGCCAGCAGCTTGGACAGGGGGCCGAGCACTGAAGCTTTCTTT. Together with reference TRBV5-4 and TRBJ1-1, the CDR3 gives the full variable domain: ETGVTQSPTHLIKTRGQQVTLRCSSQSGHNTVSWYQQALGQGPQFIFQYYREEENGRGNFPPRFSGLQFPNYSSELNVNALELDDSALYLCASSLDRGPSTEAFFGQGTRLTVV.

The chain combines TRBV9 with TRBJ2-2; 8 bases match TRBD2. V lost 2 bases, J lost 6 bases, and 9 bases stayed unmatched. This CDR3 has 16 residues. Per germline, CDR1 SGDLS and CDR2 YYNGEE. The CDR3 coding sequence is TGTGCCAGCAGCGTCAACAGGGCGGGGGGTCCCGGGGAGCTGTTTTTT. Translating it yields CASSVNRAGGPGELFF.

The sample holds a few counts of this clone. V is TRBV2 and J is TRBJ2-1; 8 bases align to TRBD2. This CDR3 region has 15 residues. The germline V gene encodes CDR1 SNHLY and CDR2 FYNNEI. J was trimmed by 5 bases and V by 5 bases; bases with no gene match: 8. The CDR3 loop reads CASSLRTSRNNEQFF. Written as DNA, the CDR3 is TGTGCCAGCAGTCTTCGGACTAGCAGAAACAATGAGCAGTTCTTC.

The CDR3 DNA reads TGCGCCAGCAGCCAAGATCCCGGACTAGGTCTCCAGCAGTACTTC. This sequence encodes CASSQDPGLGLQQYF. The V gene is TRBV4-1, the J gene TRBJ2-7; 7 positions match TRBD2. J lost 8 bases, V lost 0 bases, and 10 bases had no gene match. There are 15 residues in the CDR3. In germline, CDR1 is MGHRA, CDR2 YSYEKL.

V usage is TRBV18 and J usage is TRBJ2-3, with TRBD2 matching 7 bases. Germline CDR1 and CDR2: KGHSH and LQKENI. V shed 3 bases and J 2 bases; nucleotides not matched to a gene: 5. This CDR3 is built from 15 residues. The CDR3 coding sequence is TGTGCCAGCTCACCGGGACTAATCCACACAGATACGCAGTATTTT. Protein: CASSPGLIHTDTQYF.